This paragraph covers one T cell receptor (beta chain) sequence. No antigen is known for it. The sample originates from a study of blood T cells in healthy people across ages. Every sample yielded at least 7 million isolated PBMCs. The authors ran a second PCR of 7 to 11 cycles using a sample-barcoded 5' primer and a J-beta primer mix. TCRdb re-derived calls from the 5' RACE reads in MiXCR, one entry per CDR3 protein. The sample has over 1,500,000 distinct CDR3 sequences; around half are singletons. Whole-study results and caveats: Expanded clonotype changes were possibly confounded by unknown donor CMV status. Estimated diversity, derived from one million T cells, was regarded as an underestimate.

The CDR3 runs to 15 residues. CDR1 SQVTM and CDR2 ANQGSEA come from the germline V gene. The ends lost 0 bases at V and 4 bases at J; junction bases unmatched: 5. The clonotype originates from a woman in her thirties or forties in good health. The chain carries TRBV29-1 and TRBJ1-2; TRBD1 agrees at 10 bases. Input material: blood. CDR3 loop: CSVEDRDRGPYGYTF. As DNA, the CDR3 is TGCAGCGTTGAAGACCGGGACAGGGGTCCCTATGGCTACACCTTC. Combining the CDR3 with reference TRBV29-1 and TRBJ1-2 gives the whole variable domain SAVISQKPSRDICQRGTSLTIQCQVDSQVTMMFWYRQQPGQSLTLIATANQGSEATYESGFVIDKFPISRPNLTFSTLTVSNMSPEDSSIYLCSVEDRDRGPYGYTFGSGTRLTVV.